This T cell receptor (beta chain) was recorded in a study of shared clonotypes between healthy human individuals. Notes on the study in general: Researchers sampled blood only, noting tissue repertoires likely differ.

With regard to this clone: What it binds is not known.

Method: immunoSEQ multiplex PCR; TCRdb's copy keeps in-frame clones and lacks some. This table holds some 2.1 million clones, roughly 94% found once. Germline V gene lookup returns CDR1 ENHRY and CDR2 SYGVKD. The CDR3 spans 15 residues. V gave up 6 bases and J gave up 0 bases; unmatched junction bases: 3. The TCR was taken from a man between 18 and 35 years old in good health. This sequence joins TRBV10-3 and TRBJ2-1; 9 bases are a match to TRBD1. Input material: naive CD4+ T cells sorted from blood. Regarding subset: CD45RA+ positively selected. The CDR3 DNA reads TGTGCCATCAGAGGGGACAGGGACTCCTACAATGAGCAGTTCTTC. Protein: CAIRGDRDSYNEQFF.